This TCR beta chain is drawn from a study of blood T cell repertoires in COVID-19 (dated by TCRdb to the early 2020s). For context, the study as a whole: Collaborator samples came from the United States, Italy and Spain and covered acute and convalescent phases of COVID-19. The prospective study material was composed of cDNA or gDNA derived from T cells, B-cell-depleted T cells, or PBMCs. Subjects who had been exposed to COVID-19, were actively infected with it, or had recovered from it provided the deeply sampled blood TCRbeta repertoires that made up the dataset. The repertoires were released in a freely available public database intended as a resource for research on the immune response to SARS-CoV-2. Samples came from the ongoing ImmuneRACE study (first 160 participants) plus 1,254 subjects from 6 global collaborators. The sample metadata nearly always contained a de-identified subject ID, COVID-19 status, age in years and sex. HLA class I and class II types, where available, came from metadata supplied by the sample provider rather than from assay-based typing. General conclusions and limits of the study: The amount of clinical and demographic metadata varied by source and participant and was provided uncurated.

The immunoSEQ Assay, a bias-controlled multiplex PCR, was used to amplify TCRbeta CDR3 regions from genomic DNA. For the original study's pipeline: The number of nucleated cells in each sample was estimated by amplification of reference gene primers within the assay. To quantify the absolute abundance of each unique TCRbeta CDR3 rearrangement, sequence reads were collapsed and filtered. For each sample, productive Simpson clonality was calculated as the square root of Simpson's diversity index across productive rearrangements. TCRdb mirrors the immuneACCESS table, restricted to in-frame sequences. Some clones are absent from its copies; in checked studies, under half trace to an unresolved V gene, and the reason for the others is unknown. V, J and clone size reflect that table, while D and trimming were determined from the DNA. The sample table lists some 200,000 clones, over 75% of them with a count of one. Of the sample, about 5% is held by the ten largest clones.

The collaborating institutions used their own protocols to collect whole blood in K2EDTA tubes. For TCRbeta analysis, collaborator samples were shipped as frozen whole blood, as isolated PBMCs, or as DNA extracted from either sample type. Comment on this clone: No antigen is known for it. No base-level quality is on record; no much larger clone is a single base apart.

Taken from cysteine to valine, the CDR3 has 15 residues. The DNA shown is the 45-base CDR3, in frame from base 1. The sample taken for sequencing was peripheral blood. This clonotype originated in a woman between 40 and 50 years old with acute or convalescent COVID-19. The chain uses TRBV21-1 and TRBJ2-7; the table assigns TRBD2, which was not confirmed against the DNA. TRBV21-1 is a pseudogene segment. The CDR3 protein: CASSNGGLPSYEQYV. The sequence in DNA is TGTGCCAGCAGCAACGGGGGACTCCCTTCCTACGAGCAGTACGTC.